The clone carrying this T cell receptor (beta chain) was found many times. Its antigen is still unknown. This sample includes further DNA sequences coding for the same CDR3. Treatment of any kind had been given to no patient before thyroid surgery. This specimen belongs to a study of metastatic and nonmetastatic thyroid tumors. Study context: Comparative analysis of repertoires was undertaken across blood and tumor or nodule tissue obtained from malignant and benign thyroid patients.

Looked up from germline, CDR1 is LGHNA and CDR2 is YNFKEQ. V shed 1 base, J shed 0 bases, and the junction held 4 bases outside the gene matches. The CDR3 contains 16 residues. Findings and caveats of the study: For both blood and tumor, malignant thyroid tumors reportedly showed significantly higher TCR beta diversity than benign nodules did.

Per the original data handling: The distant-metastasis classifier for papillary thyroid cancer was built from CDR3 differences across clinicopathological groups. TCRdb recomputed clones from the PCR reads via MiXCR. The V and J calls here are based on TCRdb, not the publication. The sample includes 15,000 or so clones, about 32% of them seen just once. This clonotype was sampled from a male donor with papillary thyroid cancer or a benign thyroid nodule (not recorded which). Some clones in this sample may be carry-over from other donors' samples. Input material: tumor tissue. The rearrangement uses TRBV4-2 and TRBJ2-3; 7 bases line up with TRBD2. The CDR3 here is CASSQVGAGSTDTQYF. The CDR3 DNA sequence: TGTGCCAGCAGCCAAGTTGGAGCGGGAAGCACAGATACGCAGTATTTT.